A single T cell receptor (beta chain) is shown here with its context. This clone was observed a few times. Its antigen is unknown. Base qualities are not recorded, but no much larger clone differs from it by a single base. This specimen comes from a study of T cells after posttransplantation cyclophosphamide listed by TCRdb under 2016. The study in broad terms: Using TRB sequencing, the study followed how the T cell repertoire rebuilt after myeloablative bone marrow transplantation with posttransplantation cyclophosphamide given as GVHD prophylaxis. Antigen receptor sequencing was done on samples from roughly 35 PTCy-treated patients and from roughly 15 related bone marrow donors of those patients. Up to 3 additional blood samples from 2 to 5.2 years after transplant were also TRB-sequenced in 3 patients, as was pretransplant blood from a handful of patients. Because TRA and TRB clonality correlated tightly in 8 to 10 samples, the subsequent TCR analyses were limited to TRB only. Public TRB sequences were queried against a database of over 3,600 sequences associated with responses to pathogens, tumor antigens, self-antigens and alloantigens. Blood from all 30 or so PTCy patients who had 1-year posttransplant specimens underwent TRB sequencing.

Paper-wide results and their limitations: Across approximately 45 patients, TRB clonality was highly associated with recipient CMV seropositivity and CMV reactivation, and diversity in PTCy patients was similar to diversity in CNI/methotrexate controls. The TRB repertoires of T cells infiltrating skin or the GI tract showed only limited overlap with the TRB repertoires found in blood. At 1-2 months, donor-recipient similarity was low but rose over the first year, and the later blood repertoires were often dominated by donor CD8+ memory clones.

Genomic DNA was used for TRB sequencing, which was performed with the immunoSEQ assay at survey resolution or with the hsTCRB kit. On the study's bioinformatics: The immunoSEQ software handled initial read processing, and the LymphoSeq R package was used for repertoire analyses. Clonality was computed as 1 minus normalized Shannon entropy; Gini coefficient was also calculated for each TRB dataset. To infer phenotypes in unsorted samples, TRB sequences from sorted subsets of the recipient or donor were mapped onto the unsorted samples of the same recipient. The clones in this table, taken by TCRdb from immuneACCESS, are in-frame only. Not every clone is retained; where verified, under half of the shortfall comes from an unresolved V gene, and the cause of the rest is unknown. V, J and clone size reflect that table, while D and trimming were determined from the DNA. This sample comprises around 5,000 clones, less than 2% of them detected only once. Roughly 27% of the sample belongs to the ten largest clones.

The treatment or condition label, as the study defines it: high-dose cyclophosphamide on days +3 and +4 as single-agent GVHD prophylaxis. PTCy patients received busulfan and fludarabine conditioning, a related or unrelated marrow graft, and cyclophosphamide on days +3 and +4. PTCy-treated patients were drawn from a prospective multi-institutional clinical trial. Mononuclear cells from peripheral blood and bone marrow were separated by Ficoll-Hypaque density centrifugation and then cryopreserved. The receptor was derived from a young adult male patient who received an allogeneic stem cell transplant from a related donor, was CMV-positive, and had no GVHD. It is possible that, after a transplant, some T cells come from the graft donor. The material was PBMCs, obtained 242 days after a stem cell transplant with posttransplant cyclophosphamide.

CDR3 reads: CASSIGSGNTIYF. Read as DNA, the sequence is TGTGCCAGTAGTATCGGCTCTGGAAACACCATATATTTT. The rearrangement combines TRBV19 with TRBJ1-3, with the D segment identity uncertain. Relative to germline, V is 3 bases shorter and J is 0 bases shorter, with 3 bases between their ends. The CDR1 and CDR2 encoded by the germline V gene (reference sequence) are LNHDA and SQIVND. The CDR3 spans 13 residues, from the cysteine through the phenylalanine. The DNA shown is the 39-base CDR3, in frame from base 1.